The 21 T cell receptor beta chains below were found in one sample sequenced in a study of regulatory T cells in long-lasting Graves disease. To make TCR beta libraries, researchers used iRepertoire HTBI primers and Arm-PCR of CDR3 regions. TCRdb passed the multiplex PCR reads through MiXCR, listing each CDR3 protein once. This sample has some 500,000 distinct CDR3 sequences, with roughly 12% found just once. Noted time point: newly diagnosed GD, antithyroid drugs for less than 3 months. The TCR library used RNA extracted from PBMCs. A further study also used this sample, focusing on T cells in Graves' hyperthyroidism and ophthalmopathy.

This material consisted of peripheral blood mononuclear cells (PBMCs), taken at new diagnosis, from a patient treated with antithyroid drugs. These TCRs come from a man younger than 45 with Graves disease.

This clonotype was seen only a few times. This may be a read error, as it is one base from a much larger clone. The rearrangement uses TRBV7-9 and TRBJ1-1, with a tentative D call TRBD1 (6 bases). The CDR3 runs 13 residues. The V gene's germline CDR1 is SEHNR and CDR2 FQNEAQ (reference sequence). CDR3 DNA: TGTGCCAGCGCACGGACAGCGAACATTGAAGCTTTCTTT. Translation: CASARTANIEAFF.

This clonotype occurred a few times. The CDR3 loop is CASSLAGRPYNEQFF. CDR3 nucleotides: TGTGCCAGCAGCTTGGCGGGGAGACCCTACAATGAGCAGTTCTTC. The chain carries TRBV5-8 and TRBJ2-1; D may be TRBD2 (5 bases). The CDR3 runs 15 residues. Trimming took off 0 bases at V and 2 bases at J, with 9 bases between the two ends. Looked up from germline, CDR1 is SGHTS and CDR2 is YDEGEE.

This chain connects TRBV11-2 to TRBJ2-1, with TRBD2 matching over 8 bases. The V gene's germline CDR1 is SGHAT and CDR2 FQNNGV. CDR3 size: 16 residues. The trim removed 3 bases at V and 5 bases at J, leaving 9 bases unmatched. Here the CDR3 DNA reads TGTGCCAGCAGCTTGAGGATCGGGGGGGGGAACAATGAGCAGTTCTTC. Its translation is CASSLRIGGGNNEQFF.

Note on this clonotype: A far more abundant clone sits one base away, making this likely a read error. CDR3 in DNA: TGTGCCAGCAGCTCTAGCGGGGCCTCCTCCCACAATGAGCAGTTCTTC. It specifies CASSSSGASSHNEQFF. V gene TRBV7-8 combines with J gene TRBJ2-1; 9 bases map to TRBD2. Germline CDR1 reads SGHVS; CDR2 reads FQNEAQ. This CDR3 region has 16 residues.

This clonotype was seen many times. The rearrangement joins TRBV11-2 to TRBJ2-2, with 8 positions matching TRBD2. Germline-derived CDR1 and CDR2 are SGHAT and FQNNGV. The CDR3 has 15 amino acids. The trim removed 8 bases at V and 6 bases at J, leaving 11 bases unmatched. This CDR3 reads CASSGLAFRAGELFF. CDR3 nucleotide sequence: TGTGCCAGCTCTGGACTAGCTTTTAGAGCCGGGGAGCTGTTTTTT. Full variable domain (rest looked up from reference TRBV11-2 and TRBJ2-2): EAGVAQSPRYKIIEKRQSVAFWCNPISGHATLYWYQQILGQGPKLLIQFQNNGVVDDSQLPKDRFSAERLKGVDSTLKIQPAKLEDSAVYLCASSGLAFRAGELFFGEGSRLTVL.

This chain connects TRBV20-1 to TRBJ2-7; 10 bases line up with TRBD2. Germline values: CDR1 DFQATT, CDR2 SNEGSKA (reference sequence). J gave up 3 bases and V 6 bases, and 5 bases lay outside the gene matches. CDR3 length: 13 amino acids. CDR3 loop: CSARLAGFYEQYF. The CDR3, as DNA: TGCAGTGCGAGACTAGCGGGTTTCTACGAGCAGTACTTC.

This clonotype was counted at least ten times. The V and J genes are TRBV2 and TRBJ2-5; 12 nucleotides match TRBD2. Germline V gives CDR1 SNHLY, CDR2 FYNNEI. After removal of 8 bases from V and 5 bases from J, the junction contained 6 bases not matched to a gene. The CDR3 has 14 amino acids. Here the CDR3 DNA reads TGTGCCAGCTACCAGACTAGCGGGAGTGAGACCCAGTACTTC. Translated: CASYQTSGSETQYF.

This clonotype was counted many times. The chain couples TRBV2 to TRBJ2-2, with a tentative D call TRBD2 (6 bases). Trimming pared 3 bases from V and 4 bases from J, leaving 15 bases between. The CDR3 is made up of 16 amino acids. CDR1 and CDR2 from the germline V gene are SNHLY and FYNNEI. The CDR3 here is CASSDPYAGSTGELFF. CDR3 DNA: TGTGCCAGCAGTGATCCCTACGCGGGAAGCACCGGGGAGCTGTTTTTT.

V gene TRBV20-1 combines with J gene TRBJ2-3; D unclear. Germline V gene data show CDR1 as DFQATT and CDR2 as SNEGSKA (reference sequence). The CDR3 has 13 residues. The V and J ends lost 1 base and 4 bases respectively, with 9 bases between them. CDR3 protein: CSARAPRSDTQYF. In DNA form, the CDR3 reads TGCAGTGCTAGAGCCCCCCGATCAGATACGCAGTATTTT.

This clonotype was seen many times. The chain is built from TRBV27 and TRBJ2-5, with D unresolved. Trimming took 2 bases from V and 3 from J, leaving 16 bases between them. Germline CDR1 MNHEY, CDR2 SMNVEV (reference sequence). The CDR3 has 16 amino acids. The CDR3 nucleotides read TGTGCCAGCAGTTTAACCGCTCTTCGGGTAGAAGAGACCCAGTACTTC. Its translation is CASSLTALRVEETQYF.

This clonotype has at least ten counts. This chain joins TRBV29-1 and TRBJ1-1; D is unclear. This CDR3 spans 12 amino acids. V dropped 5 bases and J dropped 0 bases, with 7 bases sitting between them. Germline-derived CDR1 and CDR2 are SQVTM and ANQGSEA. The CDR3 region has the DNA TGCAGCGTTAGGACCCTGAACACTGAAGCTTTCTTT. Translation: CSVRTLNTEAFF.

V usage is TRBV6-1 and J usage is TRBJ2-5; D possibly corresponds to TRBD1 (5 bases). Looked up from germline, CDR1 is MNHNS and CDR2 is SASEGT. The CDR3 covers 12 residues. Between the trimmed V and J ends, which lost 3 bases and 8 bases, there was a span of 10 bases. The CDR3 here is CASSDEQGTQYF. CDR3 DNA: TGTGCCAGCAGTGACGAGCAGGGCACCCAGTACTTC.

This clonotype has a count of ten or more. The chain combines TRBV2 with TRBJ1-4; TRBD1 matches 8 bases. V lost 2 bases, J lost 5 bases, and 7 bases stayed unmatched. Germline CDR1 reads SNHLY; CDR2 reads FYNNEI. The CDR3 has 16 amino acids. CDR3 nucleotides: TGTGCCAGCAGTGAAATGGACAGGGCCGTGAATGAAAAACTGTTTTTT. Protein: CASSEMDRAVNEKLFF.

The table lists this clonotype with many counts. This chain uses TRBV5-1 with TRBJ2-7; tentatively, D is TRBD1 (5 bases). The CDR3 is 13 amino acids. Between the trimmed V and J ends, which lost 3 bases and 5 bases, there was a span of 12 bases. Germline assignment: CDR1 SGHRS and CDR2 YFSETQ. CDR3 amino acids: CASSSGRVNEQYF. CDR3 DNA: TGCGCCAGCAGCTCCGGCAGGGTAAACGAGCAGTACTTC.

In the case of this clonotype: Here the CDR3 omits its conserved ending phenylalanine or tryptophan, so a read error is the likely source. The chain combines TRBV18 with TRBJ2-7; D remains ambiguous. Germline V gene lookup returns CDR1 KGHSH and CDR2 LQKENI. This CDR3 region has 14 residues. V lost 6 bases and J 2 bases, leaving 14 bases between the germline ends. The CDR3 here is CASSEREGPYEQYS. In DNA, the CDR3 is TGTGCCAGCTCGGAAAGGGAAGGGCCCTACGAGCAGTACTCC.

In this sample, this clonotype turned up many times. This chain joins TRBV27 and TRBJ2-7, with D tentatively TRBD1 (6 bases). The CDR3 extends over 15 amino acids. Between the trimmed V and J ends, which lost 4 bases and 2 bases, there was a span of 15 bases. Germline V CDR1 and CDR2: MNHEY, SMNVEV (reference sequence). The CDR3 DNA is TGTGCCAGCAGTTCGACAGGCTACCCAACCTACGAGCAGTACTTC. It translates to CASSSTGYPTYEQYF.

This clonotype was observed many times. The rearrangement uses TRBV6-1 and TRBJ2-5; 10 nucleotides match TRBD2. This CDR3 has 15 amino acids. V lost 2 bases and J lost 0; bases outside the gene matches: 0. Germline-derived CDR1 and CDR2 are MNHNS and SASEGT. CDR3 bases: TGTGCCAGCAGTGAACTAGCGGGAGACCAAGAGACCCAGTACTTC. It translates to CASSELAGDQETQYF.

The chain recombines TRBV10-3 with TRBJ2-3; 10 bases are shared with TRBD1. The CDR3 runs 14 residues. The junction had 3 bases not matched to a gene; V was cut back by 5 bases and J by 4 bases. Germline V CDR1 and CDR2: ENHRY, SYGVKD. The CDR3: CAISRGQGSDTQYF. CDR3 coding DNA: TGTGCCATCAGTCGGGGACAGGGGTCAGATACGCAGTATTTT.

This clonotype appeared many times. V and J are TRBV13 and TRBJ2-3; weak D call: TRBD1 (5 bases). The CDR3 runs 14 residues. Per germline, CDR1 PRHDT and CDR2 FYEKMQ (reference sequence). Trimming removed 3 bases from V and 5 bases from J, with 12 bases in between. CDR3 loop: CASSLGRKGDTQYF. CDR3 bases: TGTGCCAGCAGCTTGGGGCGTAAGGGAGATACGCAGTATTTT.

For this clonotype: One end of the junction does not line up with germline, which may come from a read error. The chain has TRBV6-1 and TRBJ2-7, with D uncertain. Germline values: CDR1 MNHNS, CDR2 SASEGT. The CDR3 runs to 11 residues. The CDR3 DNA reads TGTGCCGGCAGACGAGCCTACGAGCAGTACTTC. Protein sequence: CAGRRAYEQYF.

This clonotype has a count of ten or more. The CDR3 nucleotides read TGCAGTGCTAGAGCCGGGGGTGGAGGGTACAATGAGCAGTTCTTC. This codes for CSARAGGGGYNEQFF. The chain combines TRBV20-1 with TRBJ2-1; a possible D gene is TRBD2 (6 bases). Germline lookup yields CDR1 DFQATT and CDR2 SNEGSKA (reference sequence). The CDR3 contains 15 residues. The V gene lost 1 base and the J gene lost 4 bases, with 14 bases spanning the gap.